The 25 T cell receptor beta chains listed next were all sequenced from one sample in a study of shared clonotypes between healthy human individuals. Only in-frame clones appear in the TCRdb table, and some are missing; sequencing was by immunoSEQ multiplex PCR. The table includes a few hundred thousand clones, roughly 97% detected once. Sequencing input: naive CD4+ T cells sorted from blood. Subset here: CD45RA+ positively selected. These receptor sequences come from a woman aged 25 to 45 in good health.

The rearrangement joins TRBV6-5 to TRBJ2-1; 10 nucleotides match TRBD2. With V trimmed by 4 bases and J by 8 bases, 8 bases remained unmatched. The length of the CDR3 is 15 residues. Germline lookup yields CDR1 MNHEY and CDR2 SVGAGI. The CDR3 region is CASSFQREGRDEQFF. The DNA for the CDR3 is TGTGCCAGCAGTTTCCAGCGGGAGGGCCGGGATGAGCAGTTCTTC.

The chain is built from TRBV2 and TRBJ2-1; D is uncertain. The CDR3 sequence is 16 residues long. Germline V gene sequence: CDR1 SNHLY, CDR2 FYNNEI. Trimming left V 1 base short and J 2 bases short, with 12 bases between. The CDR3 reads CASSEGRANPYNEQFF. CDR3 coding DNA: TGTGCCAGCAGTGAAGGTAGGGCTAACCCCTACAATGAGCAGTTCTTC.

This sequence joins TRBV7-9 and TRBJ2-1; D not resolved. Trimming removed 5 bases at V and 9 bases at J, with 8 bases between. The CDR3 totals 11 residues. The germline CDR1 and CDR2 sequences are SEHNR and FQNEAQ (reference sequence). Here the CDR3 DNA reads TGTGCCAGCAGCCGGAACGTTGAGCAGTTCTTC. Translation gives CASSRNVEQFF.

The CDR3 DNA sequence: TGTGCCAGCAGACCACTAGCGGGAGGTTACGAGCAGTACTTC. Encoded protein: CASRPLAGGYEQYF. The rearrangement joins TRBV27 to TRBJ2-7; 12 nucleotides match TRBD2. Looked up from germline, CDR1 is MNHEY and CDR2 is SMNVEV (reference sequence). The J segment lost 4 bases and the V segment lost 6 bases, leaving 4 bases of the junction unmatched. The CDR3 covers 14 residues.

The genes are TRBV6-4 and TRBJ1-5; 9 bases are a match to TRBD1. V shed 8 bases and J 2 bases; nucleotides not matched to a gene: 7. The CDR3 runs to 15 residues. Germline assignment: CDR1 MRHNA and CDR2 SNTAGT. This chain's CDR3 is CASQGQGSCNQPQHF. The CDR3 nucleotides read TGTGCCAGCCAAGGACAGGGGAGCTGCAATCAGCCCCAGCATTTT.

This chain joins TRBV27 and TRBJ2-5; possibly TRBD1 for D (6 bases). From germline, CDR1 is MNHEY and CDR2 SMNVEV (reference sequence). Trimming cost V 5 bases and J 3 bases, with 19 bases left between them. CDR3 length: 16 amino acids. The CDR3 nucleotides are TGTGCCAGCAGTCCCCTAGGGACATTTAAAAAAGAGACCCAGTACTTC. Amino acids: CASSPLGTFKKETQYF.

This chain links TRBV5-1 with TRBJ2-7; TRBD2 matches 7 bases. Trimming at V came to 1 base and at J to 3 bases, leaving 7 bases not matched to a gene. Germline values: CDR1 SGHRS, CDR2 YFSETQ. The CDR3 runs to 15 residues. The CDR3 protein is CASSLSTSNLYEQYF. The CDR3 DNA is TGCGCCAGCAGCTTGTCGACTAGCAATCTCTACGAGCAGTACTTC.

J is TRBJ2-1 and V is TRBV29-1; 13 bases align to TRBD2. CDR3 size: 15 residues. V trimming: 4 bases; J trimming: 3 bases; junction bases outside the gene matches: 3. CDR1 and CDR2 from the germline V gene are SQVTM and ANQGSEA. The CDR3, as DNA: TGCAGCGTTGGGACTAGCGGGAGTAACTACAATGAGCAGTTCTTC. Translating gives CSVGTSGSNYNEQFF.

The chain links TRBV5-1 to TRBJ2-7; 8 bases match TRBD1. This CDR3 is 14 amino acids long. V was pared by 2 bases and J by 4 bases, with 5 bases of the junction left unmatched. Germline loops: CDR1 SGHRS, CDR2 YFSETQ. The CDR3 nucleotides are TGCGCCAGCAGCTTTGGGACAGGTGATTACGAGCAGTACTTC. Translating gives CASSFGTGDYEQYF.

This chain joins TRBV5-4 and TRBJ2-7; TRBD2 matches 9 bases. Germline CDR1 SGHNT, CDR2 YYREEE (reference sequence). The length of the CDR3 is 16 residues. With V trimmed by 0 bases and J by 0 bases, 4 bases remained unmatched. CDR3 DNA sequence: TGTGCCAGCAGCTTGGGTCTAGCGGGAAACTCCTACGAGCAGTACTTC. Translation: CASSLGLAGNSYEQYF.

This clone has just one count. V usage is TRBV7-8 and J usage is TRBJ2-3; D unclear. The V end lost 5 bases, the J end lost 1 base, and 16 bases lay between the germline ends. The CDR3 extends over 16 amino acids. Germline V gene sequence: CDR1 SGHVS, CDR2 FQNEAQ. CDR3 region: CASSPDRIPRTDTQYF. CDR3 coding DNA: TGTGCCAGCAGCCCCGACCGGATACCGCGCACAGATACGCAGTATTTT.

The chain carries TRBV10-3 and TRBJ2-7, with D possibly being TRBD2 (6 bases). The V end lost 0 bases, the J end lost 3 bases, and 12 bases lay between the germline ends. CDR1 and CDR2 (germline): ENHRY, SYGVKD. CDR3 length equals 15 residues. This CDR3 is CAISESGGKGYEQYF. As DNA, the CDR3 is TGTGCCATCAGTGAGTCTGGCGGGAAGGGCTACGAGCAGTACTTC.

This sequence joins TRBV19 and TRBJ2-2; no firm D call. Germline V gives CDR1 LNHDA, CDR2 SQIVND (reference sequence). V lost 2 bases and J lost 11, with 9 bases in between. CDR3 size: 12 residues. The CDR3 nucleotides read TGTGCCAGTAGTATACCCTGGGGAGAGCTGTTTTTT. Its translation is CASSIPWGELFF.

This chain connects TRBV20-1 to TRBJ1-2, with D uncertain. Germline V gene sequence: CDR1 DFQATT, CDR2 SNEGSKA (reference sequence). The CDR3 is 11 amino acids. The germline V and J ends were trimmed by 6 bases and 2 bases, with 7 bases remaining between them. CDR3 amino acids: CSARSNYGYTF. In DNA, the CDR3 is TGCAGTGCACGATCCAACTATGGCTACACCTTC.

This clone was counted once. J is TRBJ1-1 and V is TRBV7-8, with D hard to call. Trimming stripped 5 bases from V and 1 base from J, with 14 bases between. This CDR3 comprises 15 residues. Germline-derived CDR1 and CDR2 are SGHVS and FQNEAQ. CDR3 amino acids: CASSPLPDSNTEAFF. The CDR3 DNA is TGTGCCAGCAGCCCATTGCCCGACTCGAACACTGAAGCTTTCTTT.

The V gene is TRBV19, the J gene TRBJ2-7; 7 bases are a match to TRBD2. Germline values: CDR1 LNHDA, CDR2 SQIVND (reference sequence). Germline trimming cut 6 bases from V and 0 bases from J; bases unmatched to any gene: 8. CDR3 length: 15 amino acids. The CDR3 sequence is CASRLGGDYSYEQYF. DNA of the CDR3: TGTGCCAGTAGACTCGGTGGGGACTACTCCTACGAGCAGTACTTC.

V and J are TRBV6-1 and TRBJ2-3, with D maybe TRBD2 (6 bases). The CDR3 spans 14 residues. V was cut by 10 bases and J by 0 bases, with 14 bases left in between. Germline CDR1 reads MNHNS; CDR2 reads SASEGT. As DNA, the CDR3 is TGTGCCATCCGGGGGTTGGGGAGCACAGATACGCAGTATTTT. This sequence encodes CAIRGLGSTDTQYF.

Notes on this clone: One end of the junction is discordant with germline, which a read error may explain. The V gene is TRBV2, the J gene TRBJ2-5; D call uncertain. Germline V gene data show CDR1 as SNHLY and CDR2 as FYNNEI. The CDR3 length is 11 residues. CDR3 bases: TGTGCCAGCAGTGCTCCGGGCCCCGGAGACTTC. This sequence encodes CASSAPGPGDF.

The chain couples TRBV9 to TRBJ2-7; D call uncertain. V lost 4 bases, J lost 1 base, and 18 bases lay in between. The CDR3 length is 16 residues. Germline V gives CDR1 SGDLS, CDR2 YYNGEE. The CDR3, as DNA: TGTGCCAGCAGCTTTCGGACCGGAGCGAGGTCCTACGAGCAGTACTTC. This encodes CASSFRTGARSYEQYF.

The chain joins TRBV18 to TRBJ2-7; D not resolved. Looked up from germline, CDR1 is KGHSH and CDR2 is LQKENI. The CDR3 totals 12 residues. V shed 3 bases and J shed 8 bases, with 11 bases lying between them. The CDR3 reads CASSPRDNQQYF. The CDR3 DNA is TGTGCCAGCTCACCCCGAGACAATCAGCAGTACTTC.

J is TRBJ2-1 and V is TRBV5-1; 11 nucleotides line up with TRBD2. CDR1 and CDR2 from the germline V gene are SGHRS and YFSETQ. Trimming removed 4 bases from V and 6 bases from J; junction bases left unmatched: 6. The CDR3 runs 15 residues. CDR3 DNA sequence: TGCGCCAGCAGCCAACTAGCGGGAGAGGTCAATGAGCAGTTCTTC. It translates to CASSQLAGEVNEQFF.

The CDR3 spells CASSWDKNYGYTF. CDR3 bases: TGCGCCAGCAGCTGGGACAAGAACTATGGCTACACCTTC. The chain uses TRBV5-1 and TRBJ1-2; a weak D match, TRBD1 (6 bases). Trimming removed 3 bases at V and 2 bases at J, with 8 bases between. In germline, CDR1 is SGHRS, CDR2 YFSETQ. The length of the CDR3 is 13 residues. The full variable domain, completed using reference TRBV5-1 and TRBJ1-2, is KAGVTQTPRYLIKTRGQQVTLSCSPISGHRSVSWYQQTPGQGLQFLFEYFSETQRNKGNFPGRFSGRQFSNSRSEMNVSTLELGDSALYLCASSWDKNYGYTFGSGTRLTVV.

This rearrangement joins TRBV19 to TRBJ1-5, with D possibly matching TRBD1 (5 bases). V lost 2 bases to trimming and J lost 5 bases, with 22 bases between them. Germline V gives CDR1 LNHDA, CDR2 SQIVND (reference sequence). This CDR3 has 18 amino acids. The CDR3 DNA sequence: TGTGCCAGTAGTATATTCTCCCGGATGGGGGTAAGTTATCAGCCCCAGCATTTT. Its protein product is CASSIFSRMGVSYQPQHF.

The chain couples TRBV19 to TRBJ1-5; D may be TRBD1 (5 bases). Germline-derived CDR1 and CDR2 are LNHDA and SQIVND (reference sequence). V was clipped by 2 bases and J by 4 bases, with 12 bases between them. The CDR3 loop spans 15 amino acids. CDR3 sequence: CASSIPGAPNQPQHF. The CDR3 DNA reads as TGTGCCAGTAGTATACCCGGGGCTCCTAATCAGCCCCAGCATTTT.

This clone appeared once. This chain links TRBV27 with TRBJ2-1, with D unresolved. The CDR3 is 15 amino acids. Germline assignment: CDR1 MNHEY and CDR2 SMNVEV (reference sequence). With 0 bases removed from V and 4 bases from J, the gap between germline ends came to 10 bases. CDR3 nucleotide sequence: TGTGCCAGCAGTTTATCGGCTCCGTCATACAATGAGCAGTTCTTC. Translation gives CASSLSAPSYNEQFF.